The entry below describes one TCR beta chain. Its cognate antigen is unknown. The source of the sample is a study of neoadjuvant anti-PD-1 for oral cavity cancer. The wider study: Patients mostly received three to four biweekly nivolumab doses at 3 mg/kg before surgery. Patients without progression got a fourth dose around day 43. The study's findings and limits: Higher pretreatment blood Treg/Th17 ratios correlated with higher pretreatment blood and lower post-treatment tumor TCRbeta clonality. Greater tumor shrinkage accompanied bigger post-treatment sizes of preexisting clones.

Libraries were prepared by immunoSEQ multiplex PCR; TCRdb keeps only in-frame clonotypes and omits some of them. Here the sample spans around 37,000 clones, approximately 40% being singletons. Indicated time point: after neoadjuvant nivolumab, at surgical resection. The CDR3 is 17 amino acids. V was trimmed by 5 bases and J by 0 bases, leaving 18 bases between them. Germline lookup yields CDR1 MDHEN and CDR2 SYDVKM. Material: tumor tissue, obtained after nivolumab (anti-PD-1) treatment. This sequence originates from a person between 40 and 80 years old with oral cavity squamous cell carcinoma. The rearrangement links TRBV28 to TRBJ2-3; possible D gene TRBD1, 6 bases. The CDR3 sequence is CASSPPGASPSTDTQYF. As DNA, the CDR3 is TGTGCCAGCAGTCCCCCAGGGGCTAGCCCTAGCACAGATACGCAGTATTTT.